The 5 T cell receptor beta chains below were found in one sample sequenced in a study of cytomegalovirus exposure and HLA in healthy donors. This PCR relied on a set of 60 Vbeta primers and 13 Jbeta primers. Data came from immunoSEQ multiplex PCR; TCRdb stores just in-frame clones and leaves some out. The sample holds more than 95,000 clones; roughly three quarters are singletons and the top ten take about 4%. Source material: PBMCs. The source is a man aged 45-60 years in good health and CMV-seropositive.

J is TRBJ2-7 and V is TRBV19, with D possibly matching TRBD2 (6 bases). The germline V and J ends were trimmed by 6 bases and 0 bases, with 9 bases remaining between them. Germline loops: CDR1 LNHDA, CDR2 SQIVND (reference sequence). This CDR3 contains 13 residues. DNA of the CDR3: TGTGCCAGTAGCGGGAGTAGCTCCTACGAGCAGTACTTC. It translates to CASSGSSSYEQYF.

CDR3 residues: CASSLAGGAGIQYF. In nucleotides, the CDR3 is TGTGCCAGCAGCTTAGCAGGGGGCGCGGGCATTCAGTACTTC. The chain combines TRBV7-9 with TRBJ2-4; TRBD1 agrees at 7 bases. Germline V gives CDR1 SEHNR, CDR2 FQNEAQ (reference sequence). Trimming cost V 0 bases and J 9 bases; bases outside gene matches: 5. The length of the CDR3 is 14 residues.

The rearrangement uses TRBV5-4 and TRBJ2-5; 9 nucleotides agree with TRBD1. V lost 4 bases, J lost 5 bases, and 9 bases stayed unmatched. Germline CDR1 is SGHNT and CDR2 is YYREEE (reference sequence). The CDR3 is made up of 15 amino acids. CDR3 nucleotide sequence: TGTGCCAGCAGCGTGGGACAGGGAGGAGGGGAGACCCAGTACTTC. This sequence encodes CASSVGQGGGETQYF.

This chain connects TRBV30 to TRBJ2-1; 9 nucleotides align to TRBD2. J was trimmed by 3 bases and V by 3 bases; bases with no gene match: 6. Germline CDR1 and CDR2: GTSNPN and SVGIG (reference sequence). This CDR3 is built from 15 residues. The CDR3 spells CAWRESGRFYNEQFF. The CDR3 coding sequence is TGTGCCTGGAGAGAGAGCGGGAGGTTCTACAATGAGCAGTTCTTC.

This clone was detected only a few times. DNA for the CDR3: TGTGCCAGTAGTATCGGTAGGGGGCCCAACAACAATGAGCAGTTCTTC. It is translated as CASSIGRGPNNNEQFF. The rearrangement joins TRBV19 to TRBJ2-1, with 7 bases lining up with TRBD1. The germline gives CDR1 LNHDA, CDR2 SQIVND (reference sequence). There are 16 residues in the CDR3. Trimming removed 3 bases from V and 5 bases from J; junction bases left unmatched: 10.